These 5 T cell receptor beta chains originate from one sample sequenced in a study of blood T cell repertoires in COVID-19. Clones were read by immunoSEQ multiplex PCR, and TCRdb kept only the in-frame ones, dropping some. The repertoire includes 210,000 or so clones, 84% of them detected once, and 5.1% sits in the top ten. Sequencing was performed on peripheral blood. The receptors here all came from a woman in her seventies with active or convalescent COVID-19.

For the CDR3, the DNA is TGTGCCAGCAGTTTGCTAGCGGGGCCTGGCGCAGATACGCAGTATTTT. Translating it yields CASSLLAGPGADTQYF. The chain is built from TRBV27 and TRBJ2-3; 9 bases fit TRBD2. Trimming took 3 bases from V and 4 from J; bases not matched to a gene: 8. Germline values: CDR1 MNHEY, CDR2 SMNVEV (reference sequence). The CDR3 loop spans 16 amino acids.

The V and J genes are TRBV27 and TRBJ2-3; possible D gene TRBD1, 6 bases. CDR1 and CDR2 (germline): MNHEY, SMNVEV (reference sequence). V lost 5 bases, J lost 6 bases, and 15 bases lay in between. This CDR3 comprises 14 residues. The CDR3 DNA is TGTGCCAGCAGTCTACTCCCAGGGGACGATACGCAGTATTTT. Residues: CASSLLPGDDTQYF.

This clone was found a few times. V gene TRBV9 combines with J gene TRBJ1-2; D gene uncertain. The CDR3 is made up of 12 amino acids. Germline CDR1 reads SGDLS; CDR2 reads YYNGEE. V was clipped by 4 bases and J by 8 bases, with 12 bases between them. CDR3: CASSPQRGGYTF. In nucleotides, the CDR3 is TGTGCCAGCAGCCCGCAGAGAGGAGGCTACACCTTC.

The chain links TRBV3-1 (or the pseudogene TRBV3-2) to TRBJ2-3; TRBD1 aligns across 12 bases. The CDR3 has 18 residues. Losses at the gene ends were 0 bases for V and 4 bases for J; bases not matched to a gene: 8. Per the germline V gene, CDR1 is LGHDT and CDR2 is YNNKEL (reference sequence). The CDR3 spells CASSQDPLGTGGADTQYF. Here the CDR3 DNA reads TGTGCCAGCAGCCAAGATCCTCTCGGGACAGGGGGCGCAGATACGCAGTATTTT.

The gene calls are TRBV29-1 and TRBJ1-1, with TRBD1 matching over 7 bases. V shed 5 bases, J shed 0 bases, and the junction held 6 bases outside the gene matches. Germline-derived CDR1 and CDR2 are SQVTM and ANQGSEA. The CDR3 loop spans 14 amino acids. The CDR3 is CSVYPTGLNTEAFF. The CDR3 DNA follows: TGCAGCGTTTACCCGACAGGGTTGAACACTGAAGCTTTCTTT.